The 22 T cell receptor beta chains below come from one sample, sequenced in a study of blood T cells in healthy people across ages. It was with a sample-barcoded 5' primer and a J-beta primer mix that a second PCR of roughly 7 to 12 cycles was run. TCRdb fed the 5' RACE reads into MiXCR, producing one record per CDR3 protein. Of around 800,000 distinct CDR3 sequences in the sample, about 26% were seen once. The sample was also linked to a second study, of T cells of mothers and their children.

The sample was blood. The receptors stem from a boy younger than 18 in good health.

In this sample, this clonotype turned up a few times. V usage is TRBV6-1 and J usage is TRBJ1-1; perhaps TRBD1 as D (5 bases). CDR1 and CDR2 (germline): MNHNS, SASEGT. The CDR3 is 13 amino acids. Deletions cut 7 bases from V and 3 bases from J, with 12 bases between. The CDR3 sequence is CASIRGGYTEAFF. The DNA of the CDR3 is TGTGCCAGCATAAGGGGCGGGTACACTGAAGCTTTCTTT.

In this sample, this clonotype turned up a few times. This rearrangement joins TRBV28 to TRBJ2-1; TRBD2 might be the D (6 bases). This CDR3 has 15 residues. V lost 2 bases and J lost 2, with 10 bases in between. Germline V lookup: CDR1 MDHEN, CDR2 SYDVKM. CDR3 coding DNA: TGTGCCAGCAGTTTAAGGCGGGGTACCTACAATGAGCAGTTCTTC. This codes for CASSLRRGTYNEQFF.

This clonotype was counted at least ten times. This chain connects TRBV29-1 to TRBJ2-5, with 8 positions matching TRBD1. This CDR3 spans 15 amino acids. The trim removed 3 bases at V and 5 bases at J, leaving 11 bases unmatched. In germline, CDR1 is SQVTM, CDR2 ANQGSEA. The CDR3 sequence: CSVEGRGRLGETQYF. The DNA for the CDR3 is TGCAGCGTTGAGGGCAGGGGGCGCCTTGGGGAGACCCAGTACTTC.

This chain joins TRBV5-5 and TRBJ2-7; a possible D gene is TRBD1 (5 bases). CDR3 length: 16 residues. Looked up from germline, CDR1 is SGHKS and CDR2 is YYEKEE (reference sequence). V lost 0 bases and J 0 bases, leaving 13 bases between the germline ends. The DNA for the CDR3 is TGTGCCAGCAGCTTGGAACAGGTGTCGAGCTCCTACGAGCAGTACTTC. Translation gives CASSLEQVSSSYEQYF.

This clonotype was detected only once. The chain carries TRBV20-1 and TRBJ1-4, with D possibly matching TRBD1 (6 bases). The CDR3 runs to 14 residues. The germline gives CDR1 DFQATT, CDR2 SNEGSKA (reference sequence). V was shortened by 0 bases and J by 8 bases, with 13 bases between the two germline ends. The chain's CDR3 is CSARDLGTTEKLFF. Here the CDR3 DNA reads TGCAGTGCTAGAGATCTCGGGACAACAGAAAAACTGTTTTTT.

The genes are TRBV20-1 and TRBJ1-3; D is undetermined. The CDR3 sequence is 14 residues long. Germline V gene sequence: CDR1 DFQATT, CDR2 SNEGSKA (reference sequence). The V gene lost 1 base and the J gene lost 0 bases, with 7 bases spanning the gap. The chain's CDR3 is CSARGQSSGNTIYF. The DNA of the CDR3 is TGCAGTGCTAGAGGGCAGAGCTCTGGAAACACCATATATTTT.

This chain joins TRBV29-1 and TRBJ2-3, with D tentatively TRBD1 (5 bases). Germline V gene lookup returns CDR1 SQVTM and CDR2 ANQGSEA. CDR3 length: 13 residues. The V gene lost 6 bases and the J gene lost 1 base, with 11 bases spanning the gap. CDR3 DNA sequence: TGCAGCGTCCCCAGGGTTGGCACAGATACGCAGTATTTT. Translating gives CSVPRVGTDTQYF.

The CDR3 coding sequence is TGTGCCAGCAGCCCCCGACGGATACCATACAATGAGCAGTTCTTC. Translation gives CASSPRRIPYNEQFF. V usage is TRBV7-2 and J usage is TRBJ2-7; D call uncertain. The assigned J gene may be wrong: the sequence end matches TRBJ2-1 better. The CDR3 contains 15 residues. The V gene's germline CDR1 is SGHTA and CDR2 FQGNSA.

The chain uses TRBV29-1 and TRBJ2-6; D is possibly TRBD1 (5 bases). The CDR3 is made up of 17 amino acids. Trimming removed 3 bases at V and 0 bases at J, with 15 bases between. Germline assignment: CDR1 SQVTM and CDR2 ANQGSEA. CDR3 nucleotides: TGCAGCGTTGAGGTTGGGGCGACGGCCTCTGGGGCCAACGTCCTGACTTTC. The encoded protein is CSVEVGATASGANVLTF.

The chain recombines TRBV12-3 or TRBV12-4 with TRBJ1-6; D is uncertain. The CDR3 contains 14 residues. The ends were cut back, 6 bases at V and 2 bases at J, with 8 bases in the middle. The chain's CDR3 is CASRGSPYNSPLHF. The CDR3 nucleotides are TGTGCCAGCAGAGGGAGCCCCTATAATTCACCCCTCCACTTT.

This chain joins TRBV6-1 and TRBJ2-7; perhaps TRBD2 as D (5 bases). The CDR3 covers 13 residues. V was clipped by 10 bases and J by 2 bases, with 15 bases between them. CDR1 MNHNS and CDR2 SASEGT come from the germline V gene. CDR3 sequence reads: CATTGLYTYEQYF. Written as DNA, the CDR3 is TGTGCCACCACTGGACTTTATACCTACGAGCAGTACTTC.

Ten or more counts support this clonotype. Its ends do not fully match the called genes, so a read error is possible. CDR3 in amino acids: CASSLQGAGELFF. As DNA, the CDR3 is TGTGCTAGCAGCTTACAGGGGGCCGGGGAGCTGTTTTTT. The chain recombines TRBV5-1 with TRBJ2-2; TRBD1 matches 8 bases. Germline CDR1 is SGHRS and CDR2 is YFSETQ. This CDR3 comprises 13 residues.

There are a few counts of this clonotype. One junction end does not reproduce the germline sequence, and a read error may be involved. The rearrangement joins TRBV7-7 to TRBJ1-1; D is ambiguous. This CDR3 spans 13 amino acids. Germline CDR1 and CDR2: SSHAT and FNYEAQ (reference sequence). The CDR3 loop is CASSLWEDTEAFF. Here the CDR3 DNA reads TGTGCTAGCAGCTTATGGGAGGACACTGAAGCTTTCTTT.

The CDR3 DNA reads TGCGCCAGCAGAGTTGACCCCCGCGGCCCCCTCGAGCAGTACTTC. It specifies CASRVDPRGPLEQYF. The chain uses TRBV5-1 and TRBJ2-7; no reliable D call. CDR1 SGHRS and CDR2 YFSETQ come from the germline V gene. Between the trimmed V and J ends, which lost 5 bases and 6 bases, there was a span of 21 bases. The CDR3 runs 15 residues.

This clonotype was found many times. The chain is built from TRBV12-3 or TRBV12-4 and TRBJ2-5; unclear D gene. This CDR3 comprises 11 residues. V lost 4 bases, J lost 4 bases, and 4 bases lay in between. CDR3 amino acids: CASSSRETQYF. CDR3 coding DNA: TGTGCCAGCAGTTCCCGAGAGACCCAGTACTTC.

This clonotype was seen more than once but under ten times. The chain uses TRBV20-1 and TRBJ2-7; 11 bases match TRBD1. The germline V gene encodes CDR1 DFQATT and CDR2 SNEGSKA (reference sequence). The CDR3 loop spans 15 amino acids. The ends lost 2 bases at V and 3 bases at J; junction bases unmatched: 6. The CDR3 loop is CSARSPGQGDYEQYF. The CDR3 DNA follows: TGCAGTGCTAGATCACCGGGACAGGGGGACTACGAGCAGTACTTC.

The V and J genes are TRBV12-5 and TRBJ2-4; D is tentatively TRBD1 or TRBD2 (5 bases each). From germline, CDR1 is LGHNT and CDR2 FRNRAP. The V gene lost 5 bases and the J gene lost 4 bases, with 15 bases spanning the gap. The CDR3 contains 15 residues. CDR3 coding DNA: TGTGCTAGTGGTGACAAATCGGGACGGAAAAACATTCAGTACTTC. Amino acids: CASGDKSGRKNIQYF.

This CDR3 reads CASSNGQGWDTEAFF. DNA for the CDR3: TGCGCCAGCAGCAACGGACAGGGTTGGGACACTGAAGCTTTCTTT. This sequence joins TRBV5-1 and TRBJ1-1; TRBD1 matches 8 bases. The CDR3 contains 15 residues. Germline V lookup: CDR1 SGHRS, CDR2 YFSETQ. Trimming removed 4 bases from V and 3 bases from J; junction bases left unmatched: 8.

A few counts support this clonotype. The chain employs TRBV10-2 and TRBJ2-1; D is ambiguous. The CDR3 runs to 16 residues. Germline V gene lookup returns CDR1 WSHSY and CDR2 SAAADI. The germline V and J ends were trimmed by 0 bases and 0 bases, with 9 bases remaining between them. This CDR3 reads CASSESTGSSYNEQFF. CDR3 bases: TGCGCCAGCAGTGAGTCGACCGGTAGCTCCTACAATGAGCAGTTCTTC.

About this clonotype itself: An end of the junction differs from the germline gene, which may be a read error. J is TRBJ2-1 and V is TRBV7-3; 9 bases match TRBD2. The germline V gene has CDR1 SGHTA and CDR2 FQGTGA. The CDR3 spans 16 residues. The CDR3 here is CASSLTRLAVNNEQFF. The DNA for the CDR3 is TGTGCCAGCAGCCTAACCCGACTAGCGGTAAACAATGAGCAGTTCTTC.

This CDR3 reads CASSATRNTEAFF. The DNA of the CDR3 is TGCGCCAGCAGCGCTACACGGAACACTGAAGCTTTCTTT. The rearrangement links TRBV5-1 to TRBJ1-1, with D uncertain. CDR1 and CDR2 from the germline V gene are SGHRS and YFSETQ. The CDR3 consists of 13 residues. V was pared by 4 bases and J by 1 base, with 8 bases between.

This clonotype has more than one count but fewer than ten. The junction departs from germline at one end; a sequencing error may be responsible. The chain employs TRBV4-1 and TRBJ2-6; D ambiguous. The CDR3 totals 16 residues. Germline CDR1 is MGHRA and CDR2 is YSYEKL. CDR3 region: CASSQEPTSGANVLTF. The CDR3, as DNA: TGTGCCAGCAGCCAAGAGCCTACCTCTGGGGCCAACGTCCTGACTTTC.